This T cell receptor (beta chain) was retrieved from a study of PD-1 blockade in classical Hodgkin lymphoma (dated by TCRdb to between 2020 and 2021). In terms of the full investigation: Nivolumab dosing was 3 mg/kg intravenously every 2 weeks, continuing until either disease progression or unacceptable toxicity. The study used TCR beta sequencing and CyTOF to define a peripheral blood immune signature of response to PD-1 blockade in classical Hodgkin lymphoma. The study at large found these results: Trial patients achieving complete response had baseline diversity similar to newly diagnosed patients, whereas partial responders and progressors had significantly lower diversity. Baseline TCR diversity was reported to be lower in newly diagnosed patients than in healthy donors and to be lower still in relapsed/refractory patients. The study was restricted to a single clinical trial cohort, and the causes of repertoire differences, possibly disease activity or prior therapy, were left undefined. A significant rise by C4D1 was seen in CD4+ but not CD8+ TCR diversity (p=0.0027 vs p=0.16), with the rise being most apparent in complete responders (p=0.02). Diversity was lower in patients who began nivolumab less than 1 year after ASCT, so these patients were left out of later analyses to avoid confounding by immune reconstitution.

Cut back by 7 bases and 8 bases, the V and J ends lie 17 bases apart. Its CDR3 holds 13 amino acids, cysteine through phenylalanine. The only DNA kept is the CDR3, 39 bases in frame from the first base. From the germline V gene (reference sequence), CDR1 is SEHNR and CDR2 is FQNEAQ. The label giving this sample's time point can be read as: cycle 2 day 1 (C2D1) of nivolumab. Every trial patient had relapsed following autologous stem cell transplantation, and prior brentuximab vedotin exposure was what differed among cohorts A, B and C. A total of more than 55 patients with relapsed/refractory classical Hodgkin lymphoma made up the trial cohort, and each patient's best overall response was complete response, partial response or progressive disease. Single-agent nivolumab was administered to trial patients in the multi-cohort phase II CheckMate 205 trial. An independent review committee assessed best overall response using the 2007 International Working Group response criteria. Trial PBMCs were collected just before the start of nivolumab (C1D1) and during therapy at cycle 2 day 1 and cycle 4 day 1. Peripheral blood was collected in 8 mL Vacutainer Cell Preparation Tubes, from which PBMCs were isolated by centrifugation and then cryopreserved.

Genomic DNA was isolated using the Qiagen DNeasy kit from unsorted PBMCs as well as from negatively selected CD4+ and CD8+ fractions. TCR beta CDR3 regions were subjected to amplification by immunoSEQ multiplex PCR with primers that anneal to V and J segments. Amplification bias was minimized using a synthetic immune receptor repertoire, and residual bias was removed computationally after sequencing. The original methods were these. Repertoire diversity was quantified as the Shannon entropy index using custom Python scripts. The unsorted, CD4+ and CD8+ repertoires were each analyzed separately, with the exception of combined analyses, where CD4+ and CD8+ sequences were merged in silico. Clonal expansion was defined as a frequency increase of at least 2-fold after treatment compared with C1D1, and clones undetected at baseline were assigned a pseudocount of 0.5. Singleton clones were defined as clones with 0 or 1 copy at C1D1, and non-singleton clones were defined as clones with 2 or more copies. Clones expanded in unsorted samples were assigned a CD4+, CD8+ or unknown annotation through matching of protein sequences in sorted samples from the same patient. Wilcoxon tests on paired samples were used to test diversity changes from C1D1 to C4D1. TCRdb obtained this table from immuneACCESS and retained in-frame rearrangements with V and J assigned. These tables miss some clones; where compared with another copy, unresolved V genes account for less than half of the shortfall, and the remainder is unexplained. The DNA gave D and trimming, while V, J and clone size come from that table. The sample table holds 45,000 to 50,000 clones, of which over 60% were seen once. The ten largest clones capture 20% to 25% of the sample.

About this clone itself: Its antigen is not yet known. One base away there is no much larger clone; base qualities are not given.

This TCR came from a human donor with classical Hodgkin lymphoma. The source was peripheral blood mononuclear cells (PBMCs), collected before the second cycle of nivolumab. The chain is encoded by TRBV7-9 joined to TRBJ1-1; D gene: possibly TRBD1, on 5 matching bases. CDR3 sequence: CASTERDSTEAFF. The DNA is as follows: TGTGCCAGCACGGAGAGGGACTCTACAGAAGCTTTCTTT. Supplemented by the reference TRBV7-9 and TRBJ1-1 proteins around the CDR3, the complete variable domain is DTGVSQNPRHKITKRGQNVTFRCDPISEHNRLYWYRQTLGQGPEFLTYFQNEAQLEKSRLLSDRFSAERPKGSFSTLEIQRTEQGDSAMYLCASTERDSTEAFFGQGTRLTVV.